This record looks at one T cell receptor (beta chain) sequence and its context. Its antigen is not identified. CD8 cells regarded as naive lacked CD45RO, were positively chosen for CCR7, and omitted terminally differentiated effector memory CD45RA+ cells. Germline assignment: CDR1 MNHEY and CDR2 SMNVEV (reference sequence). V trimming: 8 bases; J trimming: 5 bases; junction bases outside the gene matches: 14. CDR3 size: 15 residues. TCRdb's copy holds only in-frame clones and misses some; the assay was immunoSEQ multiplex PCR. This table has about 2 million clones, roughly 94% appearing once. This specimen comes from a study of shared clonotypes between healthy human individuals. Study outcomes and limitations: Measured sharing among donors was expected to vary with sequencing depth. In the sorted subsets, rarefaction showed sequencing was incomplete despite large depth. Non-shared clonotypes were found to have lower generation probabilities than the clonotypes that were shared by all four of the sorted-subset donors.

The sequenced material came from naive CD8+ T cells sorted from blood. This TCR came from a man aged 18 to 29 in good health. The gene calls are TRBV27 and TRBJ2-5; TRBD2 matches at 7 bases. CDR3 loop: CASDIDGGSVETQYF. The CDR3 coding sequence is TGTGCCAGCGATATTGACGGGGGGTCGGTGGAGACCCAGTACTTC.